This T cell receptor beta chain was sequenced in a study of T cells after yellow fever vaccination (dated by TCRdb to the late 2010s). In the study overall: The SMART-Seq v4 Ultra Low Input RNA kit was used to prepare libraries from fractions with low cell numbers. Blood was drawn at multiple timepoints before and after primary and secondary immunization, with bulk PBMC replicates and cell subsets isolated. The cohort comprised two healthy male donors, one aged 18 to 30 and one aged 30 to 40 years. To track T-cell clones before and after primary and booster YFV17D yellow fever vaccination, bulk TCR alpha and beta repertoires were sequenced longitudinally.

TCR cDNA was made using 5'RACE template switching, a step that added a universal primer site and unique molecular identifiers. Priming for cDNA synthesis came from both the TCR alpha and TCR beta constant segments. Library amplification involved two PCR steps, and the second step added sample barcodes and sequencing adapters. Sequencing of libraries was performed on Illumina HiSeq 2500 (2x100 bp) or NovaSeq (2x150 bp). The authors processed their data as follows. Demultiplexing of reads and collapsing into UMI consensus sequences were performed with MIGEC, and V(D)J alignment was carried out with MiXCR. Using edgeR on replicate PBMC samples, clonotypes were called vaccine-responding if FDR was below 0.01 and the log2 fold change was above 5 up to day 15. Each bulk clonotype was labeled CD4 or CD8 based on which sequenced repertoire, CD4 or CD8, contained the clonotype at higher abundance. The public reads were quality trimmed at Q25 with fastp and then assembled into clones with MiXCR by TCRdb, keeping productive beta chains. Merged by CDR3 protein, the rows form single entries marked with the most common genes and DNA. These V and J calls are TCRdb output, not the study's own analysis. For this sample there are a few hundred thousand distinct CDR3 sequences; roughly 6.3% appear just once. The ten largest make up 1.1% of the sample.

Reading the label with the study, this specimen's treatment or condition is: live attenuated yellow fever vaccine strain. A standard Ficoll-Paque protocol was used to isolate PBMCs from peripheral blood. Dynabeads CD4 and CD8 positive selection kits were used to isolate the CD4 and CD8 T-cell fractions. RNA was extracted with TriZol from bulk PBMCs, CD4 and CD8 fractions, and dextramer-positive and dextramer-negative fractions. Findings and caveats that apply to the study as a whole: After the booster, most clones that had expanded after primary vaccination were detected again (around 97% of CD4 and around 88% of CD8), suggesting broad maintenance of memory. The study included only two donors, which limits how far the findings can be generalized. The secondary T-cell response was found to be weaker but faster than the primary response, with a peak reached on day 5 rather than on day 15. FACS-sorted repertoires could contain abundant contaminating clonotypes from the bulk population, so computational filtering was required. A small share of clonotypes occurred in both CD4 and CD8 compartments, likely arising from convergent recombination.

For this clonotype: The antigen this receptor binds is unknown. The input lacks base qualities; no much larger clone sits a single base away.

Trimming at the junction amounts to 0 bases on V and 5 bases on J, and the germline ends lie 11 bases apart. The CDR3 sequence holds 14 residues, the cysteine and phenylalanine included. The sequence is cut down to CDR3 DNA, 42 bases in frame from base 1. The germline V gene encodes CDR1 SGHRS and CDR2 YFSETQ. Sequenced here: CD4+ T cells sorted from PBMCs, sampled on the day of the yellow fever booster vaccination. The source of this sequence is a man aged 25-40 years who received the YFV17D yellow fever vaccine. This sequence uses TRBV5-1 and TRBJ2-5, with a weak D call of TRBD1 (6 bases match). DNA sequence: TGCGCCAGCAGCTTGGAAACAGGGAGCGAGACCCAGTACTTC. This translates into CASSLETGSETQYF.